A selection of T cell receptor beta chains follows, all from one sample in a study of tumor-infiltrating lymphocytes in primary liver carcinoma. TCRdb re-derived calls from the multiplex PCR reads in MiXCR, one entry per CDR3 protein. The data hold some 55,000 distinct CDR3 sequences, with 70% to 75% observed a single time. The sample was liver tumor tissue from sampling region 2. These receptor sequences come from a man aged 40-55 years with primary liver carcinoma and hepatitis B virus infection. CDR3s include the opening cysteine and the closing phenylalanine or tryptophan. A D gene is named only where the DNA matches it firmly. Rows give clone size only sometimes, using once, few, many, or a class for an expanded clone.

many	-	TRBV10-2	TRBJ2-7	CASSESSGYAYEQYF	TGCGCCAGCAGTGAGTCTTCGGGTTATGCCTACGAGCAGTACTTC
-	-	TRBV4-1	TRBJ2-1	CANSQGPYNEQFF	TGCGCCAACAGCCAAGGCCCCTACAATGAGCAGTTCTTC
-	-	TRBV29-1	TRBJ2-7	CSIEGVVDSYEQYF	TGCAGCATTGAAGGAGTAGTTGACTCCTACGAGCAGTACTTC
-	TRBD1	TRBV6-5	TRBJ2-1	CASSPLTTRQGYNEQFF	TGTGCCAGTAGTCCCCTTACCACAAGACAGGGCTACAATGAGCAGTTCTTC
medium-sized	-	TRBV12-3/TRBV12-4	TRBJ2-7	CASSRMGGEQYF	TGTGCCAGCAGTCGGATGGGTGGGGAGCAGTACTTC
-	-	TRBV11-2	TRBJ2-5	CTSGHVSLGETQYF	TGTACCAGCGGCCACGTCAGTCTCGGAGAGACCCAGTACTTC
many	-	TRBV5-6	TRBJ2-5	CASKRGETQYF	TGTGCCAGCAAGCGCGGGGAGACCCAGTACTTC
-	-	TRBV11-2	TRBJ2-7	CASTPLESAHYEQYF	TGTGCCAGTACCCCCTTGGAATCGGCCCACTACGAGCAGTATTTC
-	-	TRBV7-9	TRBJ2-7	CAGSPLYEQYF	TGTGCCGGCAGCCCACTCTACGAGCAGTACTTT
medium-sized	-	TRBV11-2	TRBJ1-6	CASSLRQVLYNSPLHF	TGTGCCAGCAGCTTAAGACAGGTCCTTTATAATTCACCCCTCCACTTT
-	-	TRBV6-5	TRBJ2-7	CASSSWGRTHEQYF	TGTGCCAGCAGTTCTTGGGGAAGGACCCACGAGCAGTACTTC
-	-	TRBV13	TRBJ2-2	CASGFVSANTGELFF	TGTGCCAGTGGCTTCGTCAGTGCGAACACCGGGGAGCTGTTTTTT
-	-	TRBV6-1	TRBJ1-4	CSSSETVNEILFF	TGTTCCAGCAGTGAGACGGTTAATGAAATACTGTTTTTT
-	-	TRBV6-2/TRBV6-3	TRBJ1-2	CASSYSRQPKIAGYTF	TGTGCCAGCAGTTATTCCCGACAGCCTAAGATCGCGGGCTACACCTTC
-	-	TRBV4-2	TRBJ2-7	CVSSVQLDGRYEQYF	TGTGTCAGCAGCGTTCAACTGGACGGGAGATACGAGCAGTACTTC
many	-	TRBV12-3/TRBV12-4	TRBJ2-7	CASSKQPFPSEQYF	TGTGCCAGCAGTAAGCAGCCTTTTCCCAGCGAGCAGTACTTC
-	-	TRBV9	TRBJ2-1	CASSVRSRFSYNEQFF	TGTGCCAGCAGCGTGAGAAGTCGCTTCTCCTACAATGAGCAGTTCTTC
-	-	TRBV28	TRBJ2-5	CASSPVGESQYF	TGTGCCAGTAGCCCAGTGGGTGAGTCCCAGTACTTC
few	-	TRBV10-2	TRBJ1-2	CASGRSLDYGYAF	TGCGCCAGCGGCAGGTCTCTGGACTATGGCTACGCCTTC
-	-	TRBV28	TRBJ2-3	CAGSLAGPARDTQYF	TGTGCCGGCAGTTTGGCGGGACCAGCCAGAGATACGCAGTATTTT
-	-	TRBV20-1	TRBJ1-1	CNARDLLPNTEAFF	TGCAATGCTAGAGATCTGTTGCCGAACACTGAAGCTTTCTTT
-	-	TRBV10-2	TRBJ2-1	CASIGPRQKSCNEQFF	TGCGCCAGCATCGGGCCTAGACAGAAATCCTGCAATGAGCAGTTCTTC
once	-	TRBV11-2	TRBJ2-2	CVSSLAWENTGDLFF	TGTGTCAGCAGCTTAGCGTGGGAAAACACCGGGGACCTGTTTTTT
-	-	TRBV7-9	TRBJ2-6	CVSSLTGANLLTF	TGTGTCAGCAGCTTGACTGGGGCCAACCTCCTGACTTTC
-	TRBD2	TRBV20-1	TRBJ2-1	CSAPMTSGRAAYNEQFF	TGCAGTGCTCCTATGACTAGCGGGAGGGCTGCCTACAATGAGCAGTTCTTC
-	TRBD1	TRBV11-1	TRBJ2-1	CASCLGQASSYNEHFF	TGTGCCAGCTGCTTGGGACAGGCCAGCTCCTACAATGAGCACTTCTTC
-	-	TRBV4-1	TRBJ1-4	CANSPDSVNEKLFF	TGCGCCAACAGCCCGGACAGTGTAAATGAAAAACTGTTTTTT
once	-	TRBV7-8	TRBJ1-1	CASSQGEGRGTEAFF	TGTGCCAGCAGTCAAGGGGAGGGAAGGGGTACTGAAGCTTTCTTT
-	-	TRBV11-2	TRBJ2-7	CACSLTDGPYEHYF	TGTGCCTGCAGCTTAACCGACGGACCCTACGAGCACTACTTC
-	-	TRBV11-1	TRBJ2-1	CASNLGRDIRDDQFF	TGTGCCAGCAACTTAGGAAGAGATATAAGGGATGATCAGTTCTTC
-	TRBD1	TRBV6-5	TRBJ1-5	CTSSRTGGAQPQHF	TGTACCAGCAGTAGGACAGGGGGGGCTCAGCCTCAGCATTTT
-	TRBD2	TRBV29-1	TRBJ2-5	CSIGGRATETQYF	TGCAGCATTGGTGGGAGGGCCACCGAGACCCAGTACTTC
once	-	TRBV6-5	TRBJ1-5	CASSPFITDINQPQHF	TGTGCCAGCAGCCCCTTCATAACGGACATCAATCAGCCCCAGCATTTT
-	TRBD1	TRBV6-5	TRBJ1-6	CASSLTGDSNSPLRF	TGTGCCAGCAGTTTGACAGGGGATTCTAATTCACCCCTCCGCTTT
-	-	TRBV4-1	TRBJ2-7	CASGQDFSVSSYEQYF	TGCGCCAGCGGCCAAGATTTTAGCGTAAGCTCCTACGAGCAGTATTTC
-	-	TRBV5-6	TRBJ1-6	CASGGSSINSALHF	TGTGCCAGCGGAGGTAGCTCAATCAATTCAGCCCTCCACTTT
-	-	TRBV7-9	TRBJ2-5	CASSLNVQETQCF	TGTGCCAGCAGCTTAAATGTACAAGAGACTCAGTGTTTC
-	-	TRBV11-2	TRBJ2-3	CASSLSEGSDTQYF	TGTGCTAGCAGCTTATCCGAGGGATCAGATACGCAGTATTTT
-	-	TRBV12-3/TRBV12-4	TRBJ2-7	CASSFTGTQLYEQYF	TGTGCCAGCAGTTTTACCGGAACCCAACTCTACGAGCAGTACTTC
-	TRBD2	TRBV5-4	TRBJ2-2	CASSLDLAGDTGELFF	TGTGCCAGCAGCTTGGATTTAGCGGGAGACACCGGGGAACTGTTCTTT
-	TRBD2	TRBV12-3/TRBV12-4	TRBJ2-7	CTSSLLAGGPSYEQYF	TGTACCAGCAGTTTATTAGCGGGAGGGCCTTCCTATGAGCAGTACTTC
-	TRBD1	TRBV10-3	TRBJ1-2	CAISAGTVLNYDYAF	TGTGCCATCAGTGCAGGGACAGTCCTTAACTATGACTACGCCTTC
-	TRBD2	TRBV11-2	TRBJ2-2	CASSLVALAGTRELLF	TGTGCCAGCAGCTTAGTGGCGCTAGCGGGAACCCGGGAGCTCCTTTTT
-	TRBD1	TRBV29-1	TRBJ2-7	CSAEARTGTSPYKQYF	TGCAGCGCTGAAGCCCGGACAGGGACCTCCCCATACAAGCAGTACTTC
-	-	TRBV10-2	TRBJ1-2	CVSTWAVNYGYTF	TGCGTCAGCACTTGGGCGGTTAACTATGGCTACACCTTC
-	-	TRBV6-1	TRBJ1-4	CASTRHFNEKLFF	TGTGCCAGCACGAGGCACTTTAATGAGAAACTGTTTTTT
many	-	TRBV29-1	TRBJ1-2	CSVAIGGGYTF	TGCAGCGTTGCGATAGGAGGCGGCTACACCTTC
-	-	TRBV16	TRBJ2-7	CVSTTGQGAYEQYF	TGTGTCAGCACCACGGGACAAGGTGCTTACGAGCAGTACTTC
-	-	TRBV6-6	TRBJ2-1	CARMNLDPYNEQFF	TGTGCCAGGATGAATCTGGACCCCTACAATGAGCAGTTCTTC
-	TRBD2	TRBV11-2	TRBJ2-1	CVSSSRPSGGIYEQLF	TGTGTCAGCAGCTCGCGCCCCAGCGGGGGGATCTATGAGCAGCTCTTC
-	-	TRBV20-1	TRBJ1-1	CSPMPPAMNTEAFF	TGCAGTCCAATGCCCCCAGCCATGAACACTGAAGCTTTCTTT
many	-	TRBV28	TRBJ1-1	CASITGHTEAFF	TGTGCCAGCATTACGGGTCACACTGAAGCTTTCTTT